One and the same sample provided the 26 T cell receptor beta chains below, sequenced in a study of shared T cell receptors in the human thymus. Sequencing was performed with immunoSEQ multiplex PCR; in TCRdb, only in-frame clones are kept and a portion is missing. The table has about 380,000 clones, approximately 95% seen once; the top ten hold approximately 0.02%. The sequenced sample consisted of thymocytes. These receptors originate from a human donor.

The chain carries TRBV7-6 and TRBJ2-1; D gene unclear. This CDR3 is built from 18 residues. Trimming removed 5 bases at V and 5 bases at J, with 25 bases between. CDR1 is SGHVS and CDR2 is FNYEAQ in the germline V gene. Here the CDR3 DNA reads TGTGCCAGCAGCCTGGAGAGAGAGCGCGGAGAGCAAAACAATGAGCAGTTCTTC. This translates into CASSLERERGEQNNEQFF.

The rearrangement links TRBV5-6 to TRBJ1-5; the D is unclear. There are 14 residues in the CDR3. The ends were cut back, 2 bases at V and 2 bases at J, with 8 bases in the middle. Germline V gene lookup returns CDR1 SGHDT and CDR2 YYEEEE. CDR3 in amino acids: CASSFAGGNQPQHF. For the CDR3, the DNA is TGTGCCAGCAGCTTCGCGGGAGGCAATCAGCCCCAGCATTTT. Full variable domain (rest looked up from reference TRBV5-6 and TRBJ1-5): DAGVTQSPTHLIKTRGQQVTLRCSPKSGHDTVSWYQQALGQGPQFIFQYYEEEERQRGNFPDRFSGHQFPNYSSELNVNALLLGDSALYLCASSFAGGNQPQHFGDGTRLSIL.

The chain joins TRBV27 to TRBJ2-1; 7 nucleotides line up with TRBD2. The CDR3 has 16 residues. CDR1 and CDR2 from the germline V gene are MNHEY and SMNVEV (reference sequence). The trim removed 3 bases at V and 1 base at J, leaving 6 bases unmatched. CDR3 sequence reads: CASSFIGGVSYNEQFF. The CDR3 bases are TGTGCCAGCAGTTTTATTGGGGGGGTTTCCTACAATGAGCAGTTCTTC.

The chain is built from TRBV14 and TRBJ1-3, with 12 nucleotides matching TRBD1. Germline V gene lookup returns CDR1 SGHDN and CDR2 FVKESK. Losses at the gene ends were 6 bases for V and 0 bases for J; bases not matched to a gene: 3. The CDR3 has 16 residues. CDR3 coding DNA: TGTGCCAGCAGGGGGACAGGGGGCGGCTCTGGAAACACCATATATTTT. Translated, it gives CASRGTGGGSGNTIYF.

The V call is TRBV5-6, the J call TRBJ1-4; 8 nucleotides align to TRBD1. CDR1 and CDR2 (germline): SGHDT, YYEEEE. After removal of 0 bases from V and 4 bases from J, the junction contained 5 bases not matched to a gene. The CDR3 has 16 amino acids. DNA of the CDR3: TGTGCCAGCAGCTTGGATCCAGGGGGCATTAATGAAAAACTGTTTTTT. This codes for CASSLDPGGINEKLFF.

The chain combines TRBV28 with TRBJ2-2; D is unclear. There are 12 residues in the CDR3. Trimming stripped 9 bases from V and 6 bases from J, with 11 bases between. The germline CDR1 and CDR2 sequences are MDHEN and SYDVKM. The DNA of the CDR3 is TGTGCCAGTTCAGGTGGTGCCGGGGAGCTGTTTTTT. Translating gives CASSGGAGELFF. The whole variable domain, remainder taken from reference TRBV28 and TRBJ2-2, is DVKVTQSSRYLVKRTGEKVFLECVQDMDHENMFWYRQDPGLGLRLIYFSYDVKMKEKGDIPEGYSVSREKKERFSLILESASTNQTSMYLCASSGGAGELFFGEGSRLTVL.

The chain couples TRBV11-2 to TRBJ2-1, with 9 nucleotides matching TRBD1. Germline V lookup: CDR1 SGHAT, CDR2 FQNNGV. The length of the CDR3 is 16 residues. The V and J ends lost 5 bases and 5 bases, in that order; junction bases with no gene match: 10. CDR3 residues: CASSHQTGGWDNEQFF. Here the CDR3 DNA reads TGTGCCAGCAGCCATCAGACAGGGGGGTGGGACAATGAGCAGTTCTTC.

Worth noting for this clone: The junction and the germline gene differ at one end; a read error may be behind it. V is TRBV28 and J is TRBJ2-1; possible D gene TRBD1, 5 bases. Germline values: CDR1 MDHEN, CDR2 SYDVKM. This CDR3 has 15 residues. CDR3 sequence reads: CTSRPIDSSYNEQFF. In DNA, the CDR3 is TGTACCAGCAGACCTATCGACAGCTCCTACAATGAGCAGTTCTTC.

The chain uses TRBV18 and TRBJ2-4; the D gene is possibly TRBD2 (6 bases). The ends were cut back, 3 bases at V and 0 bases at J, with 12 bases in the middle. The CDR3 loop spans 16 amino acids. Per the germline V gene, CDR1 is KGHSH and CDR2 is LQKENI. The CDR3 loop is CASSPSGGIAKNIQYF. DNA of the CDR3: TGTGCCAGCTCACCGAGTGGGGGGATAGCCAAAAACATTCAGTACTTC.

The chain joins TRBV5-1 to TRBJ2-5, with 9 bases fitting TRBD2. The germline CDR1 and CDR2 sequences are SGHRS and YFSETQ. V trimming: 0 bases; J trimming: 4 bases; junction bases outside the gene matches: 7. The CDR3 is 16 residues long. This CDR3 reads CASSLARGRAVETQYF. CDR3 bases: TGCGCCAGCAGCTTGGCGCGCGGGAGGGCCGTAGAGACCCAGTACTTC.

The J gene is TRBJ1-1, the V gene TRBV4-2; no clear D gene. Trimming left V 0 bases short and J 1 base short, with 12 bases between. Germline-derived CDR1 and CDR2 are LGHNA and YNFKEQ. The CDR3 is 16 amino acids. This CDR3 reads CASSQEAFSGNTEAFF. In DNA form, the CDR3 reads TGTGCCAGCAGCCAAGAAGCATTCTCGGGGAACACTGAAGCTTTCTTT.

The chain combines TRBV27 with TRBJ2-7, with 8 bases that match TRBD2. The CDR3 totals 15 residues. Trimming removed 5 bases from V and 3 bases from J; junction bases left unmatched: 9. The germline gives CDR1 MNHEY, CDR2 SMNVEV (reference sequence). CDR3 in amino acids: CASSPSGWGLYEQYF. The CDR3 DNA reads as TGTGCCAGCAGTCCTAGCGGGTGGGGTCTCTACGAGCAGTACTTC.

The chain carries TRBV18 and TRBJ2-7; possible D gene TRBD1, 6 bases. This CDR3 is built from 16 residues. Germline CDR1 KGHSH, CDR2 LQKENI. The ends were cut back, 3 bases at V and 1 base at J, with 16 bases in the middle. The CDR3 loop is CASSPMDRINSYEQYF. The CDR3 DNA sequence: TGTGCCAGCTCACCCATGGACAGAATTAATTCCTACGAGCAGTACTTC.

The rearrangement uses TRBV10-2 and TRBJ1-1; D may be TRBD1 (5 bases). The germline V gene has CDR1 WSHSY and CDR2 SAAADI. V lost 10 bases and J lost 0, with 12 bases in between. This CDR3 is built from 13 residues. The CDR3 DNA reads as TGCGCCACCAGGGACTCGCTGAACACTGAAGCTTTCTTT. Protein: CATRDSLNTEAFF.

In this sample, this clone turned up once. The V and J genes are TRBV18 and TRBJ2-1; perhaps TRBD2 as D (6 bases). CDR1 KGHSH and CDR2 LQKENI come from the germline V gene. This CDR3 contains 14 residues. Trimming took 2 bases from V and 5 from J, leaving 10 bases between them. CDR3 loop: CASSPSTSNNEQFF. DNA for the CDR3: TGTGCCAGCTCACCAAGCACTAGCAACAATGAGCAGTTCTTC.

This chain links TRBV7-4 with TRBJ1-2; D unresolved. The CDR3 runs 13 residues. Deletions cut 5 bases from V and 6 bases from J, with 13 bases between. Germline V gene data show CDR1 as SGHVT and CDR2 as SQSDAQ. CDR3 coding DNA: TGTGCCAGCAGCCCACAGAGGTCCCATGGCTACACCTTC. It encodes CASSPQRSHGYTF.

The V call is TRBV19, the J call TRBJ2-1; 10 positions match TRBD1. Germline V CDR1 and CDR2: LNHDA, SQIVND (reference sequence). The CDR3 has 16 amino acids. The V and J ends lost 2 bases and 8 bases, in that order; junction bases with no gene match: 9. The CDR3 is CASSIRVRTGGDEQFF. The CDR3 DNA sequence: TGTGCCAGTAGTATAAGGGTCCGGACAGGGGGAGATGAGCAGTTCTTC.

This sequence joins TRBV21-1 and TRBJ2-7. TRBV21-1 is a documented pseudogene. The CDR3 is 17 residues long. The CDR3 nucleotides are TGTGCCAGCAGCAAAGAGATAGGGACCCTCCCCTCCTACGAGCAGTACTTC. Translated: CASSKEIGTLPSYEQYF.

The V call is TRBV6-5, the J call TRBJ2-5; D uncertain. In germline, CDR1 is MNHEY, CDR2 SVGAGI. The CDR3 contains 15 residues. Between the trimmed V and J ends, which lost 6 bases and 2 bases, there was a span of 16 bases. CDR3 protein: CASSHDVSPQETQYF. For the CDR3, the DNA is TGTGCCAGCAGCCACGACGTCAGTCCTCAAGAGACCCAGTACTTC.

V usage is TRBV30 and J usage is TRBJ1-2; D remains unclear. The CDR3 is 12 amino acids. CDR1 and CDR2 (germline): GTSNPN, SVGIG (reference sequence). The germline V and J ends were trimmed by 3 bases and 4 bases, with 9 bases remaining between them. CDR3 sequence: CAWRRTGYGYTF. The CDR3, as DNA: TGTGCCTGGAGAAGGACGGGCTATGGCTACACCTTC.

The CDR3 protein is CASSPSGTVSYEQYF. The CDR3 nucleotides are TGTGCCAGCAGCCCCTCCGGGACGGTCTCCTACGAGCAGTACTTC. V usage is TRBV7-2 and J usage is TRBJ2-7; D may match TRBD1 or TRBD2 (5 bases each). Germline V lookup: CDR1 SGHTA, CDR2 FQGNSA. V gave up 5 bases and J gave up 0 bases, with 14 bases separating them. The CDR3 is made up of 15 amino acids.

V usage is TRBV4-1 and J usage is TRBJ2-7; TRBD2 matches at 12 bases. The CDR3 is made up of 17 amino acids. CDR1 is MGHRA and CDR2 is YSYEKL in the germline V gene. J lost 1 base, V lost 0 bases, and 4 bases had no gene match. This CDR3 is CASSQERLAGESYEQYF. CDR3 sequence (DNA): TGCGCCAGCAGCCAAGAACGACTAGCGGGGGAGTCCTACGAGCAGTACTTC.

This chain links TRBV19 with TRBJ2-1; the D gene could be TRBD1 or TRBD2 (6 bases each). CDR3 length: 19 residues. V was pared by 0 bases and J by 1 base, with 19 bases between. CDR1 and CDR2 (germline): LNHDA, SQIVND (reference sequence). This CDR3 is CASSIDRGGTRLSYNEQFF. Here the CDR3 DNA reads TGTGCCAGTAGTATAGATCGGGGCGGGACAAGGCTTTCCTACAATGAGCAGTTCTTC.

The chain combines TRBV7-9 with TRBJ2-1, with 8 bases matching TRBD2. J was trimmed by 7 bases and V by 10 bases; bases with no gene match: 9. Germline V gene sequence: CDR1 SEHNR, CDR2 FQNEAQ (reference sequence). The CDR3 spans 13 residues. The CDR3 protein is CATPWSGGNEQFF. CDR3 bases: TGTGCCACCCCGTGGAGCGGGGGTAATGAGCAGTTCTTC.

The chain is built from TRBV28 and TRBJ2-1; 8 nucleotides agree with TRBD2. Germline CDR1 is MDHEN and CDR2 is SYDVKM. Trimming took 5 bases from V and 4 from J; bases not matched to a gene: 10. There are 16 residues in the CDR3. The CDR3 nucleotides are TGTGCCAGCAGTCCCTCCGGGACTAGGTTATACAATGAGCAGTTCTTC. Its protein product is CASSPSGTRLYNEQFF.

This rearrangement joins TRBV6-1 to TRBJ2-7; D remains unclear. V gave up 10 bases and J gave up 3 bases, with 13 bases separating them. Germline lookup yields CDR1 MNHNS and CDR2 SASEGT. This CDR3 has 12 residues. This CDR3 is CATSRRYYEQYF. In DNA form, the CDR3 reads TGTGCCACCAGCCGGCGCTACTACGAGCAGTACTTC.